The TCR beta chain described here comes from a study of chemoradiotherapy in HPV16-positive cancers. CDR3 length: 15 residues. Trimming at V came to 3 bases and at J to 4 bases, leaving 8 bases not matched to a gene. Germline V CDR1 and CDR2: SGHTA, FQGNSA. Data came from immunoSEQ multiplex PCR; TCRdb stores just in-frame clones and leaves some out. The repertoire includes several thousand clones, 77% of them detected once, and 17% sits in the top ten. The V gene is TRBV7-2, the J gene TRBJ1-1; 7 bases fit TRBD1. This sequence originates from a human donor with HPV-associated anogenital cancer. This specimen was collected from a patient who underwent chemoradiotherapy. DNA for the CDR3: TGTGCCAGCAGCTTGGACTCACAGGGGTTCACTGAAGCTTTCTTT. This encodes CASSLDSQGFTEAFF.